This T cell receptor beta chain was captured by sequencing in a study of blood T cell repertoires in COVID-19. Profiled with immunoSEQ multiplex PCR; TCRdb holds only in-frame clones, not every one. The sample holds under 150,000 clones; 85% are singletons and the top ten take about an eighth. The ends lost 4 bases at V and 5 bases at J; junction bases unmatched: 7. The CDR3 length is 15 residues. From germline, CDR1 is LNHDA and CDR2 SQIVND (reference sequence). This clonotype was sampled from a human donor in a cohort sampled during active COVID-19. Source material: peripheral blood. The V and J genes are TRBV19 and TRBJ2-5; 10 nucleotides agree with TRBD1. CDR3 bases: TGTGCCAGTAGTACCGGGACAGGGGTCCGGGAGACCCAGTACTTC. Its protein product is CASSTGTGVRETQYF.